This TCR beta chain was identified in a study of control samples from healthy donors and cancer patients. With 8 bases removed from V and 3 bases from J, the gap between germline ends came to 11 bases. Germline CDR1 LNHDA, CDR2 SQIVND (reference sequence). CDR3 length: 13 residues. Here immunoSEQ multiplex PCR was the method, and the copy in TCRdb shows in-frame clones only, minus some. The sample consists of about 110,000 clones, less than 95% of them appearing once. The sequenced sample was blood. The chain links TRBV19 to TRBJ1-3, with D perhaps TRBD1 (6 bases). This clonotype was obtained from a human donor in good health. The donor label of this sample is uncertain. The CDR3 DNA reads TGTGCCAGTTCGGGACAATTTGGAAACACCATATATTTT. Amino acids: CASSGQFGNTIYF.